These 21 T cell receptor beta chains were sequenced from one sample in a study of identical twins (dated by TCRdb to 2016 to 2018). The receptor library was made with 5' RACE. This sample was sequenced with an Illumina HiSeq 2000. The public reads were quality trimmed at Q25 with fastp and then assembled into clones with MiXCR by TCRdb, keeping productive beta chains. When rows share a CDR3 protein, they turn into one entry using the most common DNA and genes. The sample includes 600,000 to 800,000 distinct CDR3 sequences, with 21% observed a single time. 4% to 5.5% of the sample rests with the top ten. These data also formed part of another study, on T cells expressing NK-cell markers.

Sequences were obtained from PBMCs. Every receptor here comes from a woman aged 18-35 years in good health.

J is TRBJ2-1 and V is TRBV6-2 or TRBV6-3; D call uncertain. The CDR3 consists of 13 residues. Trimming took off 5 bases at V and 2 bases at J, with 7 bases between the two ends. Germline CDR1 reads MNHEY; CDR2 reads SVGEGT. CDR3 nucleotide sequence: TGTGCCAGCAGTCGTCTAGCCTACAATGAGCAGTTCTTC. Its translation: CASSRLAYNEQFF.

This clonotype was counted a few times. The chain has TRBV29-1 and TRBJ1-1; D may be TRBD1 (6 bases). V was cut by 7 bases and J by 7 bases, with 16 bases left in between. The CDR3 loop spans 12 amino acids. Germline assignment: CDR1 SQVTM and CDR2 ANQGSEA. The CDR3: CSAGRGTNEAFF. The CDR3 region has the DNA TGCAGCGCTGGAAGGGGGACAAATGAAGCTTTCTTT.

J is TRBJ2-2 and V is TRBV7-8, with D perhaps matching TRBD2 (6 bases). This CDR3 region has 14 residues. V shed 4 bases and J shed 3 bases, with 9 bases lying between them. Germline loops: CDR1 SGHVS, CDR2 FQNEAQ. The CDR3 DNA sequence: TGTGCCAGCAGCTATAGCGGTTACACCGGGGAGCTGTTTTTT. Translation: CASSYSGYTGELFF.

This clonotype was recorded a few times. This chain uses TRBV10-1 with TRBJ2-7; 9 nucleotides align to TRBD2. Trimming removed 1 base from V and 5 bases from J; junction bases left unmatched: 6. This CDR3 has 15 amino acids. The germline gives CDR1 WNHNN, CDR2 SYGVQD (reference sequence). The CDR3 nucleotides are TGCGCCAGCAGTGAGTACAGCGGGAGGTCCCACGAGCAGTACTTC. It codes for CASSEYSGRSHEQYF.

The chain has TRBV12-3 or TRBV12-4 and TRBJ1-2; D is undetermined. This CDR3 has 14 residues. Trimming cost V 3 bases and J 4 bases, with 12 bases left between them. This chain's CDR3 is CASSFNPNSYGYTF. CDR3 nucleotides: TGTGCCAGCAGTTTCAACCCCAACAGCTATGGCTACACCTTC.

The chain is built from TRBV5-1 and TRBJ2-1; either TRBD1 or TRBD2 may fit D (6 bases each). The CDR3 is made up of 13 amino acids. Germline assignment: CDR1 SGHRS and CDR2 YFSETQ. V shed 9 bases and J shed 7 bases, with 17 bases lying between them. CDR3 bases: TGCGCCACTAGAAGGGGGGCCGGGAATGAGCAGTTCTTC. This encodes CATRRGAGNEQFF.

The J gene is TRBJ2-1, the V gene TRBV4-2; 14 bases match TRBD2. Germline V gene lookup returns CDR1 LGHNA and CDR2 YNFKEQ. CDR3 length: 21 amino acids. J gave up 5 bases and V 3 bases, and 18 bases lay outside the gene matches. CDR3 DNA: TGTGCCAGCAGCCAGGGAACAGGGACTAGCGGGAGTCCTGGCCCTGACAATGAGCAGTTCTTC. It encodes CASSQGTGTSGSPGPDNEQFF.

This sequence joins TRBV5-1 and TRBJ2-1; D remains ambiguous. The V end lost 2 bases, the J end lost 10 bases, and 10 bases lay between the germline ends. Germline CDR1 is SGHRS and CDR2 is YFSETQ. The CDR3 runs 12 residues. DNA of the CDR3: TGCGCCAGCAGCTTTTACCCCTCCGAGCAGTTCTTC. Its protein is CASSFYPSEQFF.

The DNA for the CDR3 is TGTGCCAGCAGTTACGCTAGTATAGGTGAGCAGTTCTTC. Encoded protein: CASSYASIGEQFF. The chain has TRBV6-5 and TRBJ2-1; D call uncertain. From germline, CDR1 is MNHEY and CDR2 SVGAGI. The length of the CDR3 is 13 residues. V was cut by 2 bases and J by 9 bases, with 11 bases left in between.

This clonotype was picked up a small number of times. The CDR3 bases are TGTGCCAGCAGTTACCGGGACCTTAACACCGGGGAGCTGTTTTTT. It yields the protein CASSYRDLNTGELFF. The chain uses TRBV6-5 and TRBJ2-2; D is perhaps TRBD1 or TRBD2 (5 bases each). Trimming took 2 bases from V and 2 from J, leaving 9 bases between them. Per germline, CDR1 MNHEY and CDR2 SVGAGI. The CDR3 totals 15 residues.

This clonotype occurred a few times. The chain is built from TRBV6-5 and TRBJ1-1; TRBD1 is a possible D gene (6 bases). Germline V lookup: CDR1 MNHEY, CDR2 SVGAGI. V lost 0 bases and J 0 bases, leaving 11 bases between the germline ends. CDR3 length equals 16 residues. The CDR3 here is CASSYSGDRLNTEAFF. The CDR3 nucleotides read TGTGCCAGCAGTTACTCGGGTGACAGGCTGAACACTGAAGCTTTCTTT.

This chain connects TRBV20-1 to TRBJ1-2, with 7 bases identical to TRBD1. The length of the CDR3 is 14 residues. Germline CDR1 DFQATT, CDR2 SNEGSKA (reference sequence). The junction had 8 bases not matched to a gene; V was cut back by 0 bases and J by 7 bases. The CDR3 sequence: CSARDRRGLGGYTF. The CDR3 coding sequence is TGCAGTGCTAGAGATAGGAGGGGGCTAGGTGGCTACACCTTC.

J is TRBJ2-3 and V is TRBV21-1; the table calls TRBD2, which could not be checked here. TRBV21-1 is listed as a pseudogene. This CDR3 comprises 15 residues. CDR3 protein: CASSKGGGPRPTQYF. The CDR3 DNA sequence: TGTGCCAGCAGCAAAGGTGGAGGACCGCGACCTACGCAGTATTTT.

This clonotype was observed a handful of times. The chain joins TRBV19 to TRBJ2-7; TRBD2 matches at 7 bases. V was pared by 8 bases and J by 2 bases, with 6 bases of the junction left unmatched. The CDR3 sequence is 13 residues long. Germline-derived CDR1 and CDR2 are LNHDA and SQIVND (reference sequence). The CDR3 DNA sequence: TGTGCCAGTTCGGGGGGAGTTACCTACGAGCAGTACTTC. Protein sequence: CASSGGVTYEQYF. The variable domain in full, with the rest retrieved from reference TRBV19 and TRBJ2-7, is DGGITQSPKYLFRKEGQNVTLSCEQNLNHDAMYWYRQDPGQGLRLIYYSQIVNDFQKGDIAEGYSVSREKKESFPLTVTSAQKNPTAFYLCASSGGVTYEQYFGPGTRLTVT.

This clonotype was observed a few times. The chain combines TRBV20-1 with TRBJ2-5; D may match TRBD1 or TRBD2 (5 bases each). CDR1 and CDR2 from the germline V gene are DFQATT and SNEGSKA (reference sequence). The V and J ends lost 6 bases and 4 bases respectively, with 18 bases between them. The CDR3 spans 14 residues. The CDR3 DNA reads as TGCAGTGCCCTGAGGGGATCCCGCGGAGAGACCCAGTACTTC. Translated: CSALRGSRGETQYF.

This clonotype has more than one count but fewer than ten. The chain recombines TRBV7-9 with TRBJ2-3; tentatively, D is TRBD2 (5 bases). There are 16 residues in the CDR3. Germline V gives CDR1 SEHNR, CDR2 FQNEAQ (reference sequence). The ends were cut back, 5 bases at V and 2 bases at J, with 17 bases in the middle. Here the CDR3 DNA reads TGTGCCAGCAGCCCCCGGACTCGTGCGGACACAGATACGCAGTATTTT. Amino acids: CASSPRTRADTDTQYF.

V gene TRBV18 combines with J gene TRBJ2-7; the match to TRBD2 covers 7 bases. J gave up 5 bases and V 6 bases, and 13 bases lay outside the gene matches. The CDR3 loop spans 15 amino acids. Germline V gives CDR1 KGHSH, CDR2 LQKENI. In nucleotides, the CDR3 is TGTGCCAGCTCTTCCCCCGCGGGGGTGACGAACGAGCAGTACTTC. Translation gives CASSSPAGVTNEQYF.

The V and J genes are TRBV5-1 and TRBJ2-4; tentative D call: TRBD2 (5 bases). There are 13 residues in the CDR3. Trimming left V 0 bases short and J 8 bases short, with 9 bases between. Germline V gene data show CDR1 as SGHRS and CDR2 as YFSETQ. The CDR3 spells CASSLGSGDIQYF. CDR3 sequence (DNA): TGCGCCAGCAGCTTGGGGTCCGGGGACATTCAGTACTTC.

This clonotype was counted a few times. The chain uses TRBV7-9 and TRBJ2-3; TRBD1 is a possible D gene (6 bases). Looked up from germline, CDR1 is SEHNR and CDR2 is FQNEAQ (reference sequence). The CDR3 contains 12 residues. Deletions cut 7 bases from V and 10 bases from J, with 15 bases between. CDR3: CASTEGVGPQYF. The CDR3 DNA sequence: TGTGCCAGCACCGAGGGGGTAGGCCCGCAGTATTTT.

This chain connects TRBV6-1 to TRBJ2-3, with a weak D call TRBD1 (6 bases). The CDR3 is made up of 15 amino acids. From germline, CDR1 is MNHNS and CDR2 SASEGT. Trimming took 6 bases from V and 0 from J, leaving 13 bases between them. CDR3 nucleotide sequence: TGTGCCAGCAGGCGCACAGGGCTTAGCACAGATACGCAGTATTTT. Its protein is CASRRTGLSTDTQYF.

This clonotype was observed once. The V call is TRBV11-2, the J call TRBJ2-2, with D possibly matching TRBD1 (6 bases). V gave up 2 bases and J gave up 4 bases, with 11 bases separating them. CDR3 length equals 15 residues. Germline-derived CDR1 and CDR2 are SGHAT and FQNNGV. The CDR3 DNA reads TGTGCCAGCAGCTTATCTGTGGGGGCCACCGGGGAGCTGTTTTTT. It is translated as CASSLSVGATGELFF.